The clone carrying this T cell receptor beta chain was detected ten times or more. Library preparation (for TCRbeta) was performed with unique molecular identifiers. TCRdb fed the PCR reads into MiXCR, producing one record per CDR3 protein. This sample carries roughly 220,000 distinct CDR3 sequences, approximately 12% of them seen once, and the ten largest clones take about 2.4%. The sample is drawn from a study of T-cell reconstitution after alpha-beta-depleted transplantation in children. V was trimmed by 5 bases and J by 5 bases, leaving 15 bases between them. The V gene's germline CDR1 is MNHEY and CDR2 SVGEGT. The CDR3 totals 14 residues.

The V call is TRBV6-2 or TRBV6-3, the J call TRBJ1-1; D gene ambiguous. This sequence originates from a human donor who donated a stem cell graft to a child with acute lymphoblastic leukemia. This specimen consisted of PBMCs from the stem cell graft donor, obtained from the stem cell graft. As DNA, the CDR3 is TGTGCCAGCAGTCCCTGGGGAGTAAGGACTGAAGCTTTCTTT. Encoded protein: CASSPWGVRTEAFF.